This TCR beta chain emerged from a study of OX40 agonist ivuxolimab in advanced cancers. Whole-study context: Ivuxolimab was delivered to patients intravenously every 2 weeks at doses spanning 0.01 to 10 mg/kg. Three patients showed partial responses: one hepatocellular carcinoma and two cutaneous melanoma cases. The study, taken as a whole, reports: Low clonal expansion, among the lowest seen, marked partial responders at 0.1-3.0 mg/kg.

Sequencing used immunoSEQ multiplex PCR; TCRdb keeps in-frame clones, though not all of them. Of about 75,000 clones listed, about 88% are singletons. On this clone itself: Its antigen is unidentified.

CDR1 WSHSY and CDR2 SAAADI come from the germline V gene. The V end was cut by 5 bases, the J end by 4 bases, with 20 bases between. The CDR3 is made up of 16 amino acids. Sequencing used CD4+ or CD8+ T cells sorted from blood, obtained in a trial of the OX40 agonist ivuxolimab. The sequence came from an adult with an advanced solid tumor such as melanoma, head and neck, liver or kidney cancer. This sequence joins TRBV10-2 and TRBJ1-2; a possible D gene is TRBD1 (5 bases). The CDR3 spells CASSTGSSTNLYGYTF. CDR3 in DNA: TGCGCCAGCAGTACAGGAAGCTCGACAAACCTCTATGGCTACACCTTC.